A selection of T cell receptor beta chains follows, all from one sample in a study of shared clonotypes between healthy human individuals. TCRdb's table, derived via immunoSEQ multiplex PCR, lists solely in-frame clones and lacks some. The table lists around 1.1 million clones, around three quarters of them singletons. The sequencing sample was made of memory CD4+ T cells from PBMCs. All receptors derive from a man aged 18 to 29 in good health. Some clones in this sample may be carry-over from other donors' samples. Both conserved end residues are part of each CDR3. D genes are given only for firm matches. Not all rows give a size; the values are once, few, many and, for expanded clones, a class.

v_gene	abundance	d_gene	j_gene	len	CDR3nt	CDR3aa
TRBV2	many	-	TRBJ1-5	14	TGTGCCAGCAGTGACACGGGTTACAATCAGCCCCAGCATTTT	CASSDTGYNQPQHF
TRBV5-6	once	TRBD1	TRBJ2-1	16	TGTGCCAGCAGCCGGAGGACAGGGGCCATCTACAATGAGCAGTTCTTC	CASSRRTGAIYNEQFF
TRBV27	-	-	TRBJ2-2	16	TGTGCCAGCAGTTTAACGCCAGCCGCGAACACCGGGGAGCTGTTTTTT	CASSLTPAANTGELFF
TRBV18	-	-	TRBJ1-5	12	TGTGCCAGCTCACCCTCACCCCAGCCCCAGCATTTT	CASSPSPQPQHF
TRBV5-5	once	-	TRBJ1-5	15	TGTGCCAGCAGCTTGTGGGGGATGAGCAATCAGCCCCAGCATTTT	CASSLWGMSNQPQHF
TRBV5-6	-	-	TRBJ1-2	15	TGTGCCAGCAGCTTGAGTTTGCCAGGGGACTATGGCTACACCTTC	CASSLSLPGDYGYTF
TRBV7-8	-	TRBD2	TRBJ2-1	16	TGTGCCAGCAGCACCATAGCGGGAGGAACCTACAATGAGCAGTTCTTC	CASSTIAGGTYNEQFF
TRBV5-1	-	TRBD2	TRBJ2-3	18	TGCGCCAGCAGCAGAGGGACTAGCGGGAGGGCCGGCACAGATACGCAGTATTTT	CASSRGTSGRAGTDTQYF
TRBV5-8	-	-	TRBJ1-2	12	TGTGCCAGCAGCTTCCGGGACGGAGGCTACACCTTC	CASSFRDGGYTF
TRBV9	-	TRBD1	TRBJ1-2	15	TGTGCCAGCAGCGGCGCCGGGACAGGGGACTATGGCTACACCTTC	CASSGAGTGDYGYTF
TRBV6-5	-	TRBD1	TRBJ1-2	15	TGTGCCAGCAGACAAGGGACGGACAGGACCTATGGCTACACCTTC	CASRQGTDRTYGYTF
TRBV30	many	-	TRBJ1-3	13	TGTGCCTGGAGTGTCAATGGACGAAACACCATATATTTT	CAWSVNGRNTIYF
TRBV18	-	TRBD2	TRBJ2-2	13	TGTGCCAGCTCACCACCGACTAGGGAGGGGCTGTTTTTT	CASSPPTREGLFF